A selection of T cell receptor beta chains follows, all from one sample in a study of blood T cell repertoires in COVID-19. Repertoires were generated with immunoSEQ multiplex PCR, while TCRdb's copy carries only in-frame clones and drops some. The table has approximately 110,000 clones, 80% to 90% seen once; the top ten hold 1% to 1.4%. The sequenced sample was peripheral blood. These receptors originate from a human donor in a cohort sampled during active COVID-19. CDR3s include the opening cysteine and the closing phenylalanine or tryptophan. D genes are given only for firm matches. The size field is filled for only some rows; it gives once, few, many or a size class.

clone_size j_call v_call d_call cdr3_aa cdr3_nt
. TRBJ1-2 TRBV25-1 TRBD1 CASSGPVQGGANYGYTF TGTGCCAGCAGTGGACCTGTGCAGGGGGGAGCTAACTATGGCTACACCTTC
. TRBJ1-1 TRBV5-5 TRBD1 CASSLRQGASATFF TGTGCCAGCAGCTTGAGACAGGGGGCGTCTGCGACTTTCTTT
. TRBJ2-5 TRBV3-1/TRBV3-2 TRBD2 CASSLTRLAGVRGETQYF TGTGCCAGCAGCCTAACCCGACTAGCGGGGGTGAGGGGAGAGACCCAGTACTTC
. TRBJ1-2 TRBV3-1/TRBV3-2 . CASSPGSGYTF TGTGCCAGCAGTCCAGGGTCAGGCTACACCTTC
. TRBJ2-5 TRBV5-1 . CASSPRAQETQYF TGCGCCAGCAGCCCCAGGGCCCAAGAGACCCAGTACTTC
few TRBJ1-2 TRBV4-3 . CASSQAPDSRGGYTF TGCGCCAGCAGCCAAGCCCCGGACAGCCGGGGAGGCTACACCTTC
. TRBJ2-1 TRBV28 TRBD1 CASSPGTGGYNEQFF TGTGCCAGCAGTCCCGGGACAGGGGGCTACAATGAGCAGTTCTTC
. TRBJ1-4 TRBV7-9 TRBD1 CASSLGPGQDNEKLFF TGTGCCAGCAGCCTCGGACCGGGACAGGATAATGAAAAACTGTTTTTT
. TRBJ2-2 TRBV7-2 . CASSTGGDTGELFF TGTGCCAGCAGCACAGGGGGGGACACCGGGGAGCTGTTTTTT
. TRBJ1-2 TRBV7-3 . CASSLSRQATRFTF TGTGCCAGCAGCTTATCTCGACAGGCCACAAGGTTCACCTTC
. TRBJ1-2 TRBV27 TRBD1 CASSPKGPGTGDGYTF TGTGCCAGCAGTCCGAAGGGACCCGGGACAGGGGACGGCTACACCTTC
. TRBJ2-1 TRBV11-2 TRBD2 CASSEAGLAGVNEQFF TGTGCCAGCAGTGAGGCGGGACTAGCGGGAGTCAATGAGCAGTTCTTC
. TRBJ2-6 TRBV5-5 . CASSLRLQADGRSGANVLTF TGTGCCAGCAGCTTGAGGCTACAGGCGGACGGACGCTCTGGGGCCAACGTCCTGACTTTC
. TRBJ2-3 TRBV10-3 TRBD2 CATRLAGVTDTQYF TGTGCCACGCGACTAGCGGGAGTCACAGATACTCAGTATTTT
. TRBJ2-2 TRBV2 TRBD2 CASKSGGATGELFF TGTGCCAGCAAGAGCGGGGGGGCGACCGGGGAGCTGTTTTTT
. TRBJ1-4 TRBV18 TRBD1 CASSPEQGEKLFF TGTGCCAGCTCACCGGAACAGGGGGAAAAACTGTTTTTT
. TRBJ1-5 TRBV2 . CASSGPSQPQHF TGTGCCAGCAGTGGGCCTTCCCAGCCCCAGCATTTT
. TRBJ2-7 TRBV27 . CASSFWGRDYEQYF TGTGCCAGCAGTTTTTGGGGCAGGGATTACGAGCAGTACTTC
. TRBJ2-2 TRBV2 . CASREARGLTGELFF TGTGCCAGCAGAGAGGCGCGGGGGCTCACCGGGGAGCTGTTTTTT
. TRBJ2-2 TRBV9 . CASSVTSRYTGELFF TGTGCCAGCAGCGTTACTAGCAGGTACACCGGGGAGCTGTTTTTT
. TRBJ2-5 TRBV2 TRBD1 CASSVQGATTQYF TGTGCCAGCAGCGTTCAGGGGGCAACGACCCAGTACTTC
. TRBJ2-2 TRBV3-1/TRBV3-2 . CASSQVSGAGELFF TGTGCCAGCAGCCAAGTGTCCGGGGCCGGGGAGCTGTTTTTT
. TRBJ1-3 TRBV19 . CASSITTAGNTIYF TGTGCCAGTAGTATCACGACAGCGGGAAACACCATATATTTT
. TRBJ2-3 TRBV25-1 TRBD2 CASSEYRREGDTQYF TGTGCCAGCAGTGAATATCGTCGGGAGGGGGATACGCAGTATTTT
once TRBJ1-6 TRBV6-5 . CASSTSEARSPLHF TGTGCCAGCAGCACTTCAGAGGCCCGATCACCCCTCCACTTT
. TRBJ2-5 TRBV5-1 TRBD1 CASSPVGQGTRETQYF TGCGCCAGCAGCCCGGTAGGACAGGGGACAAGAGAGACCCAGTACTTC
. TRBJ1-5 TRBV5-1 TRBD1 CASSLEGARNQPQHF TGCGCCAGCAGCTTGGAGGGGGCGAGGAATCAGCCCCAGCATTTT
few TRBJ1-5 TRBV28 . CASGGRGNQPQHF TGTGCCAGCGGAGGGAGAGGGAATCAGCCCCAGCATTTT
once TRBJ2-1 TRBV7-9 TRBD2 CASSLALELAGANEQFF TGTGCCAGCAGCTTAGCGTTGGAGCTAGCGGGGGCCAATGAGCAGTTCTTC
. TRBJ2-7 TRBV6-1 TRBD2 CASSASLAVGIKGSYEQYF TGTGCCAGCAGTGCATCTCTAGCGGTCGGCATTAAGGGCTCCTACGAGCAGTACTTC
. TRBJ2-1 TRBV15 . CATSTRWQAGPLYNEQFF TGTGCCACCAGCACCCGTTGGCAGGCCGGCCCCCTCTACAATGAGCAGTTCTTC
. TRBJ2-3 TRBV28 . CASSFWESGTDTQYF TGTGCCAGCAGTTTCTGGGAGTCGGGCACAGATACGCAGTATTTT
. TRBJ2-1 TRBV7-2 . CASSLEGLGEQFF TGTGCCAGCAGCTTAGAGGGGCTAGGGGAGCAGTTCTTC
. TRBJ1-1 TRBV5-5 . CASSPHDSHTEAFF TGTGCCAGCAGCCCGCACGACAGTCACACTGAAGCTTTCTTT
. TRBJ1-1 TRBV5-1 . CASSESGKGDTEAFF TGCGCCAGCAGCGAATCGGGGAAGGGAGACACTGAAGCTTTCTTT
. TRBJ1-1 TRBV18 TRBD1 CASSPAGGLWTEAFF TGTGCCAGCTCACCAGCAGGGGGCTTGTGGACTGAAGCTTTCTTT
. TRBJ1-4 TRBV28 . CASSFEGPLREKLFF TGTGCCAGCAGTTTTGAGGGCCCCTTGCGGGAAAAACTGTTTTTT
. TRBJ2-5 TRBV3-1/TRBV3-2 . CASSPGGETQYF TGTGCCAGCAGCCCCGGTGGAGAGACCCAGTACTTC
. TRBJ2-1 TRBV11-1 TRBD2 CASSQPGLVYNEQFF TGTGCCAGCAGCCAACCGGGACTAGTCTACAATGAGCAGTTCTTC
. TRBJ2-2 TRBV28 TRBD1 CASTRTGITGELFF TGTGCCAGCACCCGGACAGGAATCACCGGGGAGCTGTTTTTT
. TRBJ2-5 TRBV19 TRBD2 CASSMDRLAGVGETQYF TGTGCCAGTAGTATGGATCGGCTAGCGGGAGTCGGAGAGACCCAGTACTTC